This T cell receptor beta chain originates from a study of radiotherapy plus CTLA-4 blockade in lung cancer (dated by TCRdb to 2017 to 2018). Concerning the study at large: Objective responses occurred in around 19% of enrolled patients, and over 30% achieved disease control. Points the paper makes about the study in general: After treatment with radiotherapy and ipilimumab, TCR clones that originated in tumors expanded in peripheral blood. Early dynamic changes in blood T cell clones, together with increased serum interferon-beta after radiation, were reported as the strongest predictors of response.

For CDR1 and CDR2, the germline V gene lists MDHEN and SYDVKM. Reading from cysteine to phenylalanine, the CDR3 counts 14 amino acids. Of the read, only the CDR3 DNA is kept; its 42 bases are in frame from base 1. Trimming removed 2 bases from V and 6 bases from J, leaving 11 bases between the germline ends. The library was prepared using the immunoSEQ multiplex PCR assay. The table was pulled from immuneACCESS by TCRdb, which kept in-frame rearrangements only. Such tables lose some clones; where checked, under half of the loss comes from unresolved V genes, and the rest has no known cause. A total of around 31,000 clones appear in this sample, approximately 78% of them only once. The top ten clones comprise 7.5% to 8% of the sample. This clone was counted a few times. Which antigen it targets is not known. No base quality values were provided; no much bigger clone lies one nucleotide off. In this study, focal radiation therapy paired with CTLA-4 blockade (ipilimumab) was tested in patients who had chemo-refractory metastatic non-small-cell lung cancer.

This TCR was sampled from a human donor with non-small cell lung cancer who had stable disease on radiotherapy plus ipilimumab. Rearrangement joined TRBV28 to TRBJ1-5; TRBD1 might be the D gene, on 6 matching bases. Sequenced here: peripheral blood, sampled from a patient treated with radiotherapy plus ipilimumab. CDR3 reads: CASSLPGEGQPQHF. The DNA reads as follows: TGTGCCAGCAGTTTACCAGGGGAAGGTCAGCCCCAGCATTTT.